One and the same sample provided the 8 T cell receptor beta chains below, sequenced in a study of molecular identifiers for immune sequencing clone quantification. One entry per CDR3 protein results from TCRdb running MiXCR on the PCR reads. This sample carries 20,000 or so distinct CDR3 sequences, about a fifth of them seen once, and the ten largest clones take over 6%. Sequencing was carried out using naive CD8+ T cells from blood, with Jurkat cell RNA spiked in. Subset of the sample: FACS-sorted CD8+CD4-CCR7+CD45RA+ naive T cells. The receptors originated from a human donor in good health. Some libraries in this study had Jurkat cell RNA spiked in.

This clonotype was seen more than once but under ten times. Compared with germline, one end of the junction differs, possibly owing to a read error. The V gene is TRBV5-1, the J gene TRBJ2-1, with TRBD2 identical over 7 bases. This CDR3 comprises 11 residues. Per the germline V gene, CDR1 is SGHRS and CDR2 is YFSETQ. CDR3 DNA sequence: TGCGCCTGCAGCTTTAGCGGGGAGCAGTTCTTC. Protein: CACSFSGEQFF.

This chain joins TRBV5-5 and TRBJ2-5; 12 bases agree with TRBD2. CDR1 is SGHKS, CDR2 YYEKEE, per germline (reference sequence). This CDR3 has 16 amino acids. V was pared by 0 bases and J by 5 bases, with 5 bases of the junction left unmatched. For the CDR3, the DNA is TGTGCCAGCAGCTTGGTGACTAGCGGGAGTTGGGAGACCCAGTACTTC. Amino acid sequence: CASSLVTSGSWETQYF.

By sample fraction, this clonotype is medium-sized. The chain employs TRBV7-6 and TRBJ2-7, with D perhaps TRBD2 (5 bases). This CDR3 comprises 15 residues. V lost 4 bases and J 4 bases, leaving 17 bases between the germline ends. The germline V gene has CDR1 SGHVS and CDR2 FNYEAQ. The CDR3 sequence: CASSSPGMFVYEQYF. CDR3 DNA: TGTGCCAGCAGCTCTCCGGGAATGTTTGTTTACGAGCAGTACTTC.

This clonotype turned up a few times. Since a much larger clone is just one base distant, this may be a read error. Written as DNA, the CDR3 is TGTGTCAGCAGTATACGGCCGGGCTACAATGAGCAGTTCTTC. Protein: CVSSIRPGYNEQFF. The chain couples TRBV6-5 to TRBJ2-1; no firm D call. In germline, CDR1 is MNHEY, CDR2 SVGAGI. The CDR3 is 14 residues long.

This clonotype was recorded many times. The rearrangement uses TRBV7-2 and TRBJ1-6, with D possibly TRBD1 on 5 matching bases. Germline V CDR1 and CDR2: SGHTA, FQGNSA. The CDR3 consists of 16 residues. Trimming removed 1 base at V and 8 bases at J, with 15 bases between. The CDR3 DNA follows: TGTGCCAGCAGCTTAGAAACGGCATTCAGGGATTCACCCCTCCACTTT. This translates into CASSLETAFRDSPLHF.

V is TRBV19 and J is TRBJ2-7, with 10 bases matching TRBD1. The CDR3 loop spans 13 amino acids. The germline V gene has CDR1 LNHDA and CDR2 SQIVND (reference sequence). The ends lost 2 bases at V and 6 bases at J; junction bases unmatched: 1. CDR3 in amino acids: CASSIWDRGEQYF. DNA for the CDR3: TGTGCCAGTAGTATATGGGACAGGGGCGAGCAGTACTTC.

This sequence joins TRBV7-9 and TRBJ2-1; TRBD1 aligns across 9 bases. CDR3 length: 14 amino acids. V shed 6 bases and J 8 bases; nucleotides not matched to a gene: 8. The germline V gene has CDR1 SEHNR and CDR2 FQNEAQ (reference sequence). CDR3 DNA: TGTGCCAGCAGTGGGGGACAGGGTGGCGATGAGCAGTTCTTC. Translating gives CASSGGQGGDEQFF.

This clonotype was seen at least ten times. The chain has TRBV7-6 and TRBJ1-1, with TRBD1 as a possible D gene (6 bases). Per germline, CDR1 SGHVS and CDR2 FNYEAQ. There are 13 residues in the CDR3. The V end lost 5 bases, the J end lost 4 bases, and 11 bases lay between the germline ends. CDR3: CASSKSGVTEAFF. Written as DNA, the CDR3 is TGTGCCAGCAGCAAATCAGGGGTCACTGAAGCTTTCTTT. Supplemented by reference TRBV7-6 and TRBJ1-1, the full variable domain reads GAGVSQSPRYKVTKRGQDVALRCDPISGHVSLYWYRQALGQGPEFLTYFNYEAQQDKSGLPNDRFSAERPEGSISTLTIQRTEQRDSAMYRCASSKSGVTEAFFGQGTRLTVV.